This is a list of T cell receptor beta chains from one sample in a study of blood T cell repertoires in COVID-19. The protocol was immunoSEQ multiplex PCR, while the TCRdb copy is restricted to in-frame clones and leaves out a portion. The sample lists approximately 10,000 clones, about 89% occurring once. Sequenced input: peripheral blood. Source of these receptors: a woman aged 55-70 years with active COVID-19. Both conserved end residues are part of each CDR3. D genes are given only for firm matches. Where a row states a size, it is once, few, many or the class of an expanded clone; other rows omit it.

cdr3_nt	cdr3_aa	d_call	v_call	clone_size	j_call
TGTGCCAGCTCACCCAGGCAGGGGTTACTCTACGAGCAGTACTTC	CASSPRQGLLYEQYF	.	TRBV18	.	TRBJ2-7
TGTGCCAGCAGCGCGTGGGGCGGGGGCGGAGATACGCAGTATTTT	CASSAWGGGGDTQYF	.	TRBV28	.	TRBJ2-3
TGTGCCAGCAGCTTGGAGACTAGCGTAAGCTCCTACGAGCAGTACTTC	CASSLETSVSSYEQYF	TRBD2	TRBV5-4	.	TRBJ2-7
TGTGCCACCAGTGATCCGGGACAGGGAGACAATCAGCCCCAGCATTTT	CATSDPGQGDNQPQHF	TRBD1	TRBV24-1	.	TRBJ1-5
TGTGCCAGCAGGAGGACAGGCTCGTCGGGTGGCTACACCTTC	CASRRTGSSGGYTF	TRBD1	TRBV14	.	TRBJ1-2
TGCGCCAGCAAGGACGGGAAAGCCGGGGGTAATTCACCCCTCCACTTT	CASKDGKAGGNSPLHF	.	TRBV5-1	.	TRBJ1-6
TGTGCCAGCAGCTTTGACAGGGTGGGTACAGATACGCAGTATTTT	CASSFDRVGTDTQYF	TRBD1	TRBV11-2	.	TRBJ2-3
TGCGCCAGCAGTGATTTCGGGGGGGGACAGGGGGCATATTTT	CASSDFGGGQGAYF	TRBD1	TRBV10-2	.	TRBJ2-3
TGTGCCAGCAGTTACCAACCCAGGGGATCCTACAATGAGCAGTTCTTC	CASSYQPRGSYNEQFF	.	TRBV6-5	.	TRBJ2-1
TGCGCCAGCAGACTAGCGGGAGTCTACAATGAGCAGTTCTTC	CASRLAGVYNEQFF	TRBD2	TRBV10-2	few	TRBJ2-1
TGTGCCAGCCGGTACACCGGGGAGCTGTTTTTT	CASRYTGELFF	.	TRBV6-6	once	TRBJ2-2
TGTGCCAGCAGCCAAGATTCAAATTCTGGAAACACCATATATTTT	CASSQDSNSGNTIYF	.	TRBV4-2	.	TRBJ1-3
TGTGCCAGCAGCCGCGGGATGGGGGGGAGCACAGATACGCAGTATTTT	CASSRGMGGSTDTQYF	TRBD2	TRBV9	.	TRBJ2-3
TGTGCCAGTAGTACCACACCCCAGGGGATTAACTATGGCTACACCTTC	CASSTTPQGINYGYTF	.	TRBV19	.	TRBJ1-2
TGTGCCAGCAGTTTGGCTAGCGGGAGCATTAGGCCGTTCTTC	CASSLASGSIRPFF	TRBD2	TRBV27	.	TRBJ2-1
TGTGCCAGCAGTTCGGGGGAGTTTCTAGCCAAAAACATTCAGTACTTC	CASSSGEFLAKNIQYF	.	TRBV6-5	.	TRBJ2-4
TGTGCCAGCAGGCCCCGACTAGATAGCTCCTACGAGCAGTACTTC	CASRPRLDSSYEQYF	.	TRBV7-9	.	TRBJ2-7
TGTGCAAGTCGCTTTTCTCACGGGACAGGGGGCGCTTACGAGCAGTACTTC	CASRFSHGTGGAYEQYF	.	TRBV12-2	.	TRBJ2-7
TGTGCCAGCAGCCAAGGGGGCGCAGCCACTGAAGCTTTCTTT	CASSQGGAATEAFF	.	TRBV3-1/TRBV3-2	.	TRBJ1-1
TGTGCCATCAGTGACATCTACGAGCAGTACTTC	CAISDIYEQYF	.	TRBV10-3	.	TRBJ2-7
TGTGCCAGTAGTGCTGGACAGAATAAGTACCAAGAGACCCAGTACTTC	CASSAGQNKYQETQYF	.	TRBV19	.	TRBJ2-5
TGTGCCAGTAATAGCGCCATGAGCACAGATACGCAGTATTTT	CASNSAMSTDTQYF	.	TRBV19	.	TRBJ2-3
TGTGCCACCGAGGGACACACGAACACTGAAGCTTTCTTT	CATEGHTNTEAFF	.	TRBV7-9	.	TRBJ1-1
TGTGCCAGCAGCCAAGAAGACGTGGGGGGCAATGAGCAGTTCTTC	CASSQEDVGGNEQFF	.	TRBV3-1/TRBV3-2	.	TRBJ2-1
TGCGCCAGCAGTCAGTGCAGGGACAGCGGAGCTTTCTTT	CASSQCRDSGAFF	TRBD1	TRBV23-1	.	TRBJ1-1
TGTGCCAGCTTTCCGGGGAATAGCAATCAGCCCCAGCATTTT	CASFPGNSNQPQHF	.	TRBV6-5	.	TRBJ1-5
TGTGCCAGTAGTACCGACAGGGACACTGAAGCTTTCTTT	CASSTDRDTEAFF	TRBD1	TRBV19	once	TRBJ1-1
TGTGCCAGCAGCGTAGTCTCAGGTGCTAGCACAGATACGCAGTATTTT	CASSVVSGASTDTQYF	.	TRBV9	.	TRBJ2-3
TGTGCCACCAGTCTGGACAGGGCTAGCAATCAGCCCCAGCATTTT	CATSLDRASNQPQHF	TRBD1	TRBV15	.	TRBJ1-5
TGTGCCAGCAGCTTACCCAGCATGAGGAGGGAGACCCAGTACTTC	CASSLPSMRRETQYF	.	TRBV7-9	.	TRBJ2-5
TGTGCCAGCAGCTTAGTATTTTTCTATGGCTACACCTTC	CASSLVFFYGYTF	.	TRBV7-9	hyperexpanded	TRBJ1-2
TGTGCCAGCAGCCACGGACAATCCGCCGTCCTGACTTTC	CASSHGQSAVLTF	.	TRBV27	once	TRBJ2-6
TGTGCCAGCAGCTCCAGACAGACGACTAACTATGGCTACACCTTC	CASSSRQTTNYGYTF	.	TRBV5-5	.	TRBJ1-2
TGCAGCGTCGGACAGGGCTCCGGAAACACCATATATTTT	CSVGQGSGNTIYF	TRBD1	TRBV29-1	.	TRBJ1-3
TGTGCCTGGAGTGTACAAAAGAACACTGAAGCTTTCTTT	CAWSVQKNTEAFF	.	TRBV30	.	TRBJ1-1
TGTGCCAGCACTCCCACCTTGTCGGGGGGGGATGGCTACACCTTC	CASTPTLSGGDGYTF	.	TRBV27	.	TRBJ1-2
TGCGCCAGCGGCAGGCTAGCGGGACCCTACGAGCAGTACTTC	CASGRLAGPYEQYF	TRBD2	TRBV10-2	.	TRBJ2-7
TGTGCCAGCAGCTTAGGGACAGGTATAGCCTACGAGCAGTACTTC	CASSLGTGIAYEQYF	TRBD1	TRBV11-2	.	TRBJ2-7
TGTGCCAGCAGCTTAGCGCGACTCCAGGGGGGAAACACCATATATTTT	CASSLARLQGGNTIYF	.	TRBV7-9	few	TRBJ1-3
TGTGCCAGCAGCTTTTCTGGAGGCACAGATACGCAGTATTTT	CASSFSGGTDTQYF	.	TRBV5-4	once	TRBJ2-3
TGTGCCAGCACCCGGGACAGAAACACTGAAGCTTTCTTT	CASTRDRNTEAFF	TRBD1	TRBV18	once	TRBJ1-1
TGTGCCAGCAGTTACCCGGGACTAAACTATGGCTACACCTTC	CASSYPGLNYGYTF	.	TRBV28	once	TRBJ1-2
TGCGCCAGCAGCTTGGGACTAGCGGGGGGGCAAGAGACCCAGTACTTC	CASSLGLAGGQETQYF	TRBD2	TRBV5-1	.	TRBJ2-5
TGTGCCACCAGTGACCCTGGCAGAAGACAAGAGACCCAGTACTTC	CATSDPGRRQETQYF	.	TRBV24-1	.	TRBJ2-5
TGTGCCAGCAGCCCAGGGGTCGCGGGGGCCAGCACAGATACGCAGTATTTT	CASSPGVAGASTDTQYF	.	TRBV5-4	.	TRBJ2-3
TGTGCCAGCAGGAGTCTAGCGGACAATGAGCAGTTCTTC	CASRSLADNEQFF	TRBD2	TRBV27	.	TRBJ2-1
TGCGCCAGCAGCCAAGAACAGGGGGCTTTGGATGGCTACACCTTC	CASSQEQGALDGYTF	TRBD1	TRBV4-1	.	TRBJ1-2
TGTGCCAGCAGCTTTCCGGGAGAGGAATCGGGCTACACCTTC	CASSFPGEESGYTF	.	TRBV5-6	few	TRBJ1-2
TGCGCCGGCGCTAGCGGGGGGCAGGGAGATACGCAGTATTTT	CAGASGGQGDTQYF	TRBD2	TRBV5-1	once	TRBJ2-3
TGCAGTGCTAGTACCCTAGCTACGCAATGGACCCAGTACTTC	CSASTLATQWTQYF	.	TRBV20-1	once	TRBJ2-5
TGTGCCAGCCTCGCCGGACAGGGTGGTGGCTACACCTTC	CASLAGQGGGYTF	TRBD1	TRBV3-1/TRBV3-2	.	TRBJ1-2